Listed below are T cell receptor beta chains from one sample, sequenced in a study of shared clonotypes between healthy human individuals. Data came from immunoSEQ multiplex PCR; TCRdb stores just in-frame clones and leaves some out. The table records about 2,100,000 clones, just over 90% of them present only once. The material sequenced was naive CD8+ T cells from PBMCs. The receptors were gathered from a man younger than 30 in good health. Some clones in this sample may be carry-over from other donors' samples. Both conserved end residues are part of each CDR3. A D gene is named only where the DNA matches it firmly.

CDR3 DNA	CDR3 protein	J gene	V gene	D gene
TGTGCCATCAGTGAAGTTCCTAGCGGGAGCGGGATCGCCGGGGAGCTGTTTTTT	CAISEVPSGSGIAGELFF	TRBJ2-2	TRBV10-3	TRBD2
TGTGCCACCAGCCTGGACAGGGGGACCTCCTATGGCTACACCTTC	CATSLDRGTSYGYTF	TRBJ1-2	TRBV15	TRBD1
TGCACCAGCAGCCCGACGACTAGCGGTAGTTCCTACGAGCAGTACTTC	CTSSPTTSGSSYEQYF	TRBJ2-7	TRBV1	NA
TGTGCCAGCAGCGACCGCGGGACAGGGGATGAGCAGTTCTTC	CASSDRGTGDEQFF	TRBJ2-1	TRBV9	TRBD1
TGTGCCAGTAAAAACAGGGCGGCTAGCGGGCCGCACGAGCAGTACTTC	CASKNRAASGPHEQYF	TRBJ2-7	TRBV19	TRBD2
TGTGCCAGCAGCGTAGGGGCAGGCTTGAACACTGAAGCTTTCTTT	CASSVGAGLNTEAFF	TRBJ1-1	TRBV9	NA
TGTGCCAGTAGTATAGTACGTCACACAGGGGTTCATGGCTACACCTTC	CASSIVRHTGVHGYTF	TRBJ1-2	TRBV19	TRBD1
TGTGCCAGCAGCTGGACACAACTAGCGGGAGTTTTTTCCTACGAGCAGTACTTC	CASSWTQLAGVFSYEQYF	TRBJ2-7	TRBV7-2	TRBD2
TGTGCCAGCAGCTTGTATGGGGTAGATACGCAGTATTTT	CASSLYGVDTQYF	TRBJ2-3	TRBV11-2	NA
TGTGCCAGCACCTTGGAGGGGGATTCCGAGCAGTACTTC	CASTLEGDSEQYF	TRBJ2-7	TRBV2	NA
TGTGCCAGCAGCTTAGGGTTGGCCATAACGGCGGAGACCCAGTACTTC	CASSLGLAITAETQYF	TRBJ2-5	TRBV7-7	NA
TGTGCCAGTTCCGGGACTCGATGGTCCTACGAGCAGTACTTC	CASSGTRWSYEQYF	TRBJ2-7	TRBV19	NA
TGCGCCAGCAGGATCTTCAATGAGCAGTTCTTC	CASRIFNEQFF	TRBJ2-1	TRBV5-1	NA